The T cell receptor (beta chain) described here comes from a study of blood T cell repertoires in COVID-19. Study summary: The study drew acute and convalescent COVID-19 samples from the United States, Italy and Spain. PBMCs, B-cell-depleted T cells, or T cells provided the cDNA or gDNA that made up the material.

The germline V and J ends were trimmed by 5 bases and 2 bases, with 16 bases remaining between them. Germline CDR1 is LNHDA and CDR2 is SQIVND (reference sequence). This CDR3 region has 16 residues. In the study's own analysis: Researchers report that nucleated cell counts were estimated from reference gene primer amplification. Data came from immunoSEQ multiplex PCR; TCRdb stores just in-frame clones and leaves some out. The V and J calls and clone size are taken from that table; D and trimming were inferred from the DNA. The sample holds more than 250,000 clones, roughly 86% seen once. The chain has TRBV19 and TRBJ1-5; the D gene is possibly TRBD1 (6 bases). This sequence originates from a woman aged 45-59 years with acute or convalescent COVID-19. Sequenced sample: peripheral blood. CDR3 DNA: TGTGCCAGTAGTCCAAGGGGGGGCAAGGGCAATCAGCCCCAGCATTTT. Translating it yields CASSPRGGKGNQPQHF.